This T cell receptor (beta chain) was identified during a study of blood T cell repertoires in COVID-19. Study information: Acute and convalescent COVID-19 samples came from the United States, Italy and Spain. Nucleic acid was either cDNA or gDNA, and it came from T cells, B-cell-depleted T cells, or PBMCs.

Germline V CDR1 and CDR2: MGHDK, SYGVNS. Trimming shortened V by 3 bases and J by 2 bases, and 7 bases separated the two germline ends. This CDR3 contains 13 residues. In the study's own analysis: Amplifying reference gene primers gave estimates of nucleated cell counts. The table came from immunoSEQ multiplex PCR; TCRdb's copy has only in-frame clones and leaves some out. That table furnishes V, J and clone size, whereas the DNA furnished D and trimming. In the table there are some 150,000 clones, about 80% of which are singletons. This chain joins TRBV25-1 and TRBJ1-1; weak D call: TRBD1 (5 bases). The sample was peripheral blood. This TCR was recovered from a human donor in a cohort sampled during active COVID-19. This CDR3 is CASSDRVNTEAFF. The CDR3 DNA reads as TGTGCCAGCAGTGACAGGGTAAACACTGAAGCTTTCTTT.